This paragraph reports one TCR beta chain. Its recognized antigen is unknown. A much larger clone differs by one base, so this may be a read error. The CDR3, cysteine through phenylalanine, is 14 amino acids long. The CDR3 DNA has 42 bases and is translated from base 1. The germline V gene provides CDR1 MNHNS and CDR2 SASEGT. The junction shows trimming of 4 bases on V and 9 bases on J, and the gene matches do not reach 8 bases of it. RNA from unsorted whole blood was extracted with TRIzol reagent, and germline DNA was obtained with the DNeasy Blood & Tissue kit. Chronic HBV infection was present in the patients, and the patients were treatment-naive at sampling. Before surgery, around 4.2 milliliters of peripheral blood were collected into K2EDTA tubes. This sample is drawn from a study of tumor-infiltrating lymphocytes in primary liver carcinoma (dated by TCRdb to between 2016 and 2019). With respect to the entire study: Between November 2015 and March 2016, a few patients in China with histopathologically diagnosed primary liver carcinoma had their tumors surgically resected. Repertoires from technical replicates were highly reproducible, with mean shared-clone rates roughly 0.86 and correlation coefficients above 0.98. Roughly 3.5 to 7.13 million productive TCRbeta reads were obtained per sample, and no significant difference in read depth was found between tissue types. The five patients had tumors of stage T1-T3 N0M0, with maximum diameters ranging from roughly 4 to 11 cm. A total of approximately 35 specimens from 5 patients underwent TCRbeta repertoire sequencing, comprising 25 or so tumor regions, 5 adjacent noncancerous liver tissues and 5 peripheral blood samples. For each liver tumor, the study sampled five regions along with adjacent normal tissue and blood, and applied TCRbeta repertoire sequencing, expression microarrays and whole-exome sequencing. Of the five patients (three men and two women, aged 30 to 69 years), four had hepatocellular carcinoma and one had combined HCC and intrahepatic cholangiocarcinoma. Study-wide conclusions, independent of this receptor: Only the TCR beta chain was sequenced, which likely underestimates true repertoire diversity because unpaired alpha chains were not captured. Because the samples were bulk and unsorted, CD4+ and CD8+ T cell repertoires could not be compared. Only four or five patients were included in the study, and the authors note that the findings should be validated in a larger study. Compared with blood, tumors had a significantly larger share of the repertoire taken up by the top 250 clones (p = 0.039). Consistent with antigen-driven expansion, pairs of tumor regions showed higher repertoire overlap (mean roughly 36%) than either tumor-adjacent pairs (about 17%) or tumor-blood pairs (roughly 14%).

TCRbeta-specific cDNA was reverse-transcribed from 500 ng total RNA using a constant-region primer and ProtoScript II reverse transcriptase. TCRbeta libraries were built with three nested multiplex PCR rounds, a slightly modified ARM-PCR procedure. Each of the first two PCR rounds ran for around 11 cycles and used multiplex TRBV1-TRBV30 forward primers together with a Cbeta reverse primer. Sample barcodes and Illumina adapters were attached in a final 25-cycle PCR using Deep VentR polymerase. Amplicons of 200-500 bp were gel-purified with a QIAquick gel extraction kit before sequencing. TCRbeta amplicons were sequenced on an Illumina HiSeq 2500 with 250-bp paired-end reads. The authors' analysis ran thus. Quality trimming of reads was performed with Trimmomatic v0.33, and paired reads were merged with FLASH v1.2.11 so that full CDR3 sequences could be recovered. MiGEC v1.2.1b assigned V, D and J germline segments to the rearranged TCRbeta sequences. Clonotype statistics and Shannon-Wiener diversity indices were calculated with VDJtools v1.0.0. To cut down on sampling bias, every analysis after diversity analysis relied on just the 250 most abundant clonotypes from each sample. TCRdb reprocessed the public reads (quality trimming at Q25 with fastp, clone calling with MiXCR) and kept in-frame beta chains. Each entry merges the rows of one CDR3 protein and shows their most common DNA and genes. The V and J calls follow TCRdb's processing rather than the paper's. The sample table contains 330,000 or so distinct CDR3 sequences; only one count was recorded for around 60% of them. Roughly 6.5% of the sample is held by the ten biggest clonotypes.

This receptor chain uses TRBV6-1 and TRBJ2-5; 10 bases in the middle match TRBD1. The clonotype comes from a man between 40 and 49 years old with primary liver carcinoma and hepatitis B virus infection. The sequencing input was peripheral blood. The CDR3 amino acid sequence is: CASSAGQGWEAQYF. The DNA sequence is TGTGCCAGCAGTGCGGGACAGGGGTGGGAGGCCCAGTACTTC.